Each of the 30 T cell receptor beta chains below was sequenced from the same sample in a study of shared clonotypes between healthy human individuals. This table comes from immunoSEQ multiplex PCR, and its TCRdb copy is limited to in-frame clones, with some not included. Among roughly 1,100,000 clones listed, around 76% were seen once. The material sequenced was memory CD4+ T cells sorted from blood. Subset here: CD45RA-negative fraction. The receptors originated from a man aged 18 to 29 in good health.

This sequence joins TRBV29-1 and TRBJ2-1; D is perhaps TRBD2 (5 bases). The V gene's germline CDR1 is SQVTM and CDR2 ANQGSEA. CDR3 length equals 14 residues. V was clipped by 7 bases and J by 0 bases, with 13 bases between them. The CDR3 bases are TGCAGCGCCGCAAAAGGGAGCTCCTACAATGAGCAGTTCTTC. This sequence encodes CSAAKGSSYNEQFF.

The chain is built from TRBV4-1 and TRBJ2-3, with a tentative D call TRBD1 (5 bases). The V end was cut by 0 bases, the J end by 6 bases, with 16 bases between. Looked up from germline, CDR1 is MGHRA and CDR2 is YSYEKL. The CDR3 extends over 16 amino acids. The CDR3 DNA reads TGCGCCAGCAGCCAAGATCAGGCAGGGCGATTTGATACGCAGTATTTT. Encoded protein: CASSQDQAGRFDTQYF.

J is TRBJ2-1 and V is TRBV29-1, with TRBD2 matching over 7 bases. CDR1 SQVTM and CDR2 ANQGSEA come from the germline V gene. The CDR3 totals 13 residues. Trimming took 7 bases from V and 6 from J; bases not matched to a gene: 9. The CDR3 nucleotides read TGCAGCGCTGTCCGTGGGGGGGGCAATGAGCAGTTCTTC. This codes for CSAVRGGGNEQFF.

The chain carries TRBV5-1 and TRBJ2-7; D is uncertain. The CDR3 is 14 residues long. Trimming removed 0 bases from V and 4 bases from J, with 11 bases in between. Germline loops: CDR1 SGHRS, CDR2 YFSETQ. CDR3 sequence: CASSLDAEIYEQYF. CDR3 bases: TGCGCCAGCAGCTTGGATGCGGAGATATACGAGCAGTACTTC.

The CDR3 is CASSIEGRGNTEAFF. Written as DNA, the CDR3 is TGTGCCAGTAGTATCGAGGGTCGGGGGAACACTGAAGCTTTCTTT. The chain links TRBV19 to TRBJ1-1; D uncertain. The V end was cut by 3 bases, the J end by 1 base, with 12 bases between. The CDR3 spans 15 residues. Germline V CDR1 and CDR2: LNHDA, SQIVND (reference sequence).

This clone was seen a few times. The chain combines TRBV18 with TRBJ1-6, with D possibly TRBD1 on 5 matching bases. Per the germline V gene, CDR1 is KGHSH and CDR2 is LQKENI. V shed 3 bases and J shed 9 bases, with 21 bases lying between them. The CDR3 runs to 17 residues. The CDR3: CASSPTPGGGVGSPLHF. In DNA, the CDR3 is TGTGCCAGCTCACCTACCCCAGGTGGAGGGGTGGGTTCACCCCTCCACTTT.

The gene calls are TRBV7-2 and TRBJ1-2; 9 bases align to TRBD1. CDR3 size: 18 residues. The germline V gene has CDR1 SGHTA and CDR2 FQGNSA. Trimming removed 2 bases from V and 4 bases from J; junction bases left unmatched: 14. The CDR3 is CASSLQPGTGLWVYGYTF. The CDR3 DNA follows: TGTGCCAGCAGCTTACAACCGGGGACAGGGTTATGGGTCTATGGCTACACCTTC.

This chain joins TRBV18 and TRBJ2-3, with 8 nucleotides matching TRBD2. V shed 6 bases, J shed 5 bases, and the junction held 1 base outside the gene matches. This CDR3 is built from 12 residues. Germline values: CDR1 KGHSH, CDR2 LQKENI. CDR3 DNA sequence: TGTGCCAGCTCGAGCGGGGGAGATACGCAGTATTTT. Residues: CASSSGGDTQYF. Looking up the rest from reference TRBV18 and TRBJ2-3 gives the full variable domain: NAGVMQNPRHLVRRRGQEARLRCSPMKGHSHVYWYRQLPEEGLKFMVYLQKENIIDESGMPKERFSAEFPKEGPSILRIQQVVRGDSAAYFCASSSGGDTQYFGPGTRLTVL.

The CDR3 nucleotides read TGTGCCACCAGCAGAGATCGGGCGGGAGCAGCCGATACGCAGTATTTT. This gives the protein CATSRDRAGAADTQYF. The genes are TRBV15 and TRBJ2-3; 7 bases line up with TRBD2. Trimming took 0 bases from V and 6 from J; bases not matched to a gene: 9. Germline loops: CDR1 LNHNV, CDR2 YYDKDF (reference sequence). The CDR3 runs to 16 residues. Supplemented by reference TRBV15 and TRBJ2-3, the full variable domain reads DAMVIQNPRYQVTQFGKPVTLSCSQTLNHNVMYWYQQKSSQAPKLLFHYYDKDFNNEADTPDNFQSRRPNTSFCFLDIRSPGLGDTAMYLCATSRDRAGAADTQYFGPGTRLTVL.

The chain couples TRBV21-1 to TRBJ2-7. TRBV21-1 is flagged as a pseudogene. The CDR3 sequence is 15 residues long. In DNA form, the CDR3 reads TGTGCCAGCAGCAAATCGAGGACGGCCAACTACGAGCAGTACTTC. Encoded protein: CASSKSRTANYEQYF.

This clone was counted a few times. CDR3 region: CASSPQGLTEAFF. Here the CDR3 DNA reads TGTGCCAGCAGCCCCCAGGGGCTAACTGAAGCTTTCTTT. The V call is TRBV7-2, the J call TRBJ1-1; D might be TRBD1 (6 bases). CDR1 is SGHTA and CDR2 is FQGNSA in the germline V gene. The CDR3 loop spans 13 amino acids. V lost 5 bases and J 5 bases, leaving 12 bases between the germline ends.

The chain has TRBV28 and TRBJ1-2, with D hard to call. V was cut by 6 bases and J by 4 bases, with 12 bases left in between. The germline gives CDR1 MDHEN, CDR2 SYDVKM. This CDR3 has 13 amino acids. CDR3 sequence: CASSRPGTYGYTF. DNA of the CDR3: TGTGCCAGCAGCCGCCCAGGCACCTATGGCTACACCTTC.

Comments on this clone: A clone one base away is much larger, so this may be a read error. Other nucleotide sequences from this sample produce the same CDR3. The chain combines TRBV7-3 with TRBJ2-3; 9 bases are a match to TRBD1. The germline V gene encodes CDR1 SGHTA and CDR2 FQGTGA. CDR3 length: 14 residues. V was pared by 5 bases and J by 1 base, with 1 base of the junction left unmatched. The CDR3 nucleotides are TGTGCCAGCAGCCGGGACAGGGGCACAGATACGCAGTATTTT. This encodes CASSRDRGTDTQYF.

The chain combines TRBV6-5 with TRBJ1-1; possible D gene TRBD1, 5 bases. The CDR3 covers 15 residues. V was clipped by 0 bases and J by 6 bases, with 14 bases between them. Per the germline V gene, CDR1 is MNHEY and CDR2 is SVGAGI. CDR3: CASSYSAGLGSEAFF. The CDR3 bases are TGTGCCAGCAGTTACTCGGCAGGGCTGGGGTCTGAAGCTTTCTTT.

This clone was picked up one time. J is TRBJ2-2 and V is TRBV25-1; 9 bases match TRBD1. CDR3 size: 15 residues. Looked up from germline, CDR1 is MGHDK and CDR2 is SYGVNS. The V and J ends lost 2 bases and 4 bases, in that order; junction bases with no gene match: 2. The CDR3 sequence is CASSEDRGFTGELFF. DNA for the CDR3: TGTGCCAGCAGTGAAGACAGGGGGTTCACCGGGGAGCTGTTTTTT.

This CDR3 is CASSLLGLDGYTF. CDR3 bases: TGTGCCAGCAGCTTGTTGGGCCTTGATGGCTACACCTTC. The chain joins TRBV5-8 to TRBJ1-2; D ambiguous. Germline lookup yields CDR1 SGHTS and CDR2 YDEGEE. Deletions cut 1 base from V and 6 bases from J, with 10 bases between. The CDR3 runs to 13 residues.

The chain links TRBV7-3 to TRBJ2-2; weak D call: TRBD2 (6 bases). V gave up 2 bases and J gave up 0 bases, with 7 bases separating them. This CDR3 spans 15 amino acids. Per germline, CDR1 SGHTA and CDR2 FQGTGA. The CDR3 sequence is CASSLGGANTGELFF. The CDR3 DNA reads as TGTGCCAGCAGCTTAGGCGGGGCGAACACCGGGGAGCTGTTTTTT.

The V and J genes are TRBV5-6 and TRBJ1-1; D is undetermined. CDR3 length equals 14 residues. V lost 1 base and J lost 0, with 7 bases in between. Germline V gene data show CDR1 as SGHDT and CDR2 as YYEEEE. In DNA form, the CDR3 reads TGTGCCAGCAGCTTGTGGCAGATGAACACTGAAGCTTTCTTT. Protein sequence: CASSLWQMNTEAFF. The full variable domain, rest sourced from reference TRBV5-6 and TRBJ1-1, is DAGVTQSPTHLIKTRGQQVTLRCSPKSGHDTVSWYQQALGQGPQFIFQYYEEEERQRGNFPDRFSGHQFPNYSSELNVNALLLGDSALYLCASSLWQMNTEAFFGQGTRLTVV.

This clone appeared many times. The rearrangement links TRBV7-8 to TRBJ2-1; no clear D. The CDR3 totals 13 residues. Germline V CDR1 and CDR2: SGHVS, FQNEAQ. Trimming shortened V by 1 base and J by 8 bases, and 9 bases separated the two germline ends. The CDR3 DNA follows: TGTGCCAGCAGCTTAGTCCAGGCATATGAGCAGTTCTTC. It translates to CASSLVQAYEQFF.

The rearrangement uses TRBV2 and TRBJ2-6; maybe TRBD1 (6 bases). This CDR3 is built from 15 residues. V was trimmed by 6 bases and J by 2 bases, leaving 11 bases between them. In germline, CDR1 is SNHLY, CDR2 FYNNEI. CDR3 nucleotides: TGTGCCAGCAGCGCGACAGGTCCTGGGGCCAACGTCCTGACTTTC. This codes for CASSATGPGANVLTF. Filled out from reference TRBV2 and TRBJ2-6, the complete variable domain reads EPEVTQTPSHQVTQMGQEVILRCVPISNHLYFYWYRQILGQKVEFLVSFYNNEISEKSEIFDDQFSVERPDGSNFTLKIRSTKLEDSAMYFCASSATGPGANVLTFGAGSRLTVL.

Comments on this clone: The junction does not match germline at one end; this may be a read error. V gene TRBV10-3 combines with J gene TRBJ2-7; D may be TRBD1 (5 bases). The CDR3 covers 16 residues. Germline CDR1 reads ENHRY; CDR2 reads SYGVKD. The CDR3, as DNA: TGTGCCAGCAGTTACTCTGGCAGGGTGAGCTCCTACGAGCAGTACTTC. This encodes CASSYSGRVSSYEQYF.

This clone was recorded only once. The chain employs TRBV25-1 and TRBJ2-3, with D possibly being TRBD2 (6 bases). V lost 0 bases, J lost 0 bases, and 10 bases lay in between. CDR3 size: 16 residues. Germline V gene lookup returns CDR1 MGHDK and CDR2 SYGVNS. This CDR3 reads CASSEYPGTSTDTQYF. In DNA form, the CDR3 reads TGTGCCAGCAGTGAATACCCAGGGACTAGCACAGATACGCAGTATTTT. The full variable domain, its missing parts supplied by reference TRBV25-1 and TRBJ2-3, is EADIYQTPRYLVIGTGKKITLECSQTMGHDKMYWYQQDPGMELHLIHYSYGVNSTEKGDLSSESTVSRIRTEHFPLTLESARPSHTSQYLCASSEYPGTSTDTQYFGPGTRLTVL.

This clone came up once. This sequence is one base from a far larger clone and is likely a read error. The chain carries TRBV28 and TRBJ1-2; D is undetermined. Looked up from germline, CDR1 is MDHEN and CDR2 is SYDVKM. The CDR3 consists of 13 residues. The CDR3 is CASSPGRSYGCTF. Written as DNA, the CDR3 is TGTGCCAGCAGTCCTGGACGGAGCTATGGCTGCACCTTC.

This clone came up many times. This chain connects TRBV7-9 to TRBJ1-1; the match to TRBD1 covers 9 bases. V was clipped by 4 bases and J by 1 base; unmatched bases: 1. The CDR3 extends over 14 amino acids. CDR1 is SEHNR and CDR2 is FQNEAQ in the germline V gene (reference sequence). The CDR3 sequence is CASSWGQGNTEAFF. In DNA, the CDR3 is TGTGCCAGCAGCTGGGGACAGGGGAACACTGAAGCTTTCTTT.

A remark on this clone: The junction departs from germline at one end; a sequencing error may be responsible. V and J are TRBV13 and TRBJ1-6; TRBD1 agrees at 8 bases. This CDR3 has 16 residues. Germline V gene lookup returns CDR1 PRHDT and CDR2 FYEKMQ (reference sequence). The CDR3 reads CASSLGTGDYNSPLHF. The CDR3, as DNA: TGTGCCAGCAGTTTAGGGACAGGCGATTATAATTCACCCCTCCACTTT.

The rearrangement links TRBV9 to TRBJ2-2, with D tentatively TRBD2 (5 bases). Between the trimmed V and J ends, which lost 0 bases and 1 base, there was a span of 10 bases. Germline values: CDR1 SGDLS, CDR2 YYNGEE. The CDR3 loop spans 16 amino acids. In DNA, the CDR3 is TGTGCCAGCAGCGTAGTCGGGGATCAGAACACCGGGGAGCTGTTTTTT. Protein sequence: CASSVVGDQNTGELFF.

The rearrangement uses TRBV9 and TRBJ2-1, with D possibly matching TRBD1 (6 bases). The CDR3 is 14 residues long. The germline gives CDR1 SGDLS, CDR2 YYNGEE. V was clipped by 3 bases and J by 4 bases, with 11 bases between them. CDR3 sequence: CASSASDSYNEQFF. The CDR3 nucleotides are TGTGCCAGCAGCGCCTCGGACAGTTACAATGAGCAGTTCTTC.

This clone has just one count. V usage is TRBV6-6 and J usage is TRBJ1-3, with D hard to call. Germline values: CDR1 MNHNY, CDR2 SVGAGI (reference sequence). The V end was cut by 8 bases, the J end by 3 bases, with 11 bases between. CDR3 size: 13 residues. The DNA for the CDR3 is TGTGCCAGCCTAACAGCCCTTGGAAACACCATATATTTT. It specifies CASLTALGNTIYF.

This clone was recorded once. CDR3 sequence: CASRWEGATYEQYF. DNA of the CDR3: TGTGCCAGCCGTTGGGAGGGGGCAACCTACGAGCAGTACTTC. This chain joins TRBV6-6 and TRBJ2-7; D may be TRBD1 or TRBD2 (7 bases each). The V gene lost 8 bases and the J gene lost 2 bases, with 16 bases spanning the gap. The CDR3 contains 14 residues. Germline assignment: CDR1 MNHNY and CDR2 SVGAGI (reference sequence).

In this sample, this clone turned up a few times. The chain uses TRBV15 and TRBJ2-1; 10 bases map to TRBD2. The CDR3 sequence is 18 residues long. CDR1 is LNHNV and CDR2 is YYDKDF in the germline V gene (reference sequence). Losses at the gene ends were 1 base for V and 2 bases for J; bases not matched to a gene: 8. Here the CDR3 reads CATSRGGPLAGAYNEQFF. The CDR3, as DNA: TGTGCCACCAGCAGAGGGGGCCCTCTAGCGGGGGCCTACAATGAGCAGTTCTTC.